This T cell receptor (beta chain) was sequenced during a study of blood T cells in healthy people across ages. CDR1 is MDHEN, CDR2 SYDVKM, per germline. The CDR3 is 11 residues long. The ends were cut back, 7 bases at V and 6 bases at J, with 7 bases in the middle. Combining a sample-barcoded 5' primer with a J-beta primer mix, a second PCR ran for roughly 6 to 12 cycles. TCRdb processed the 5' RACE reads anew with MiXCR; each CDR3 protein has one entry. The repertoire has under 1,000,000 distinct CDR3 sequences, roughly 35% of them found once; the top ten carry over 10%. There are a few counts of this clonotype.

The chain joins TRBV28 to TRBJ2-1; no reliable D call. The clonotype originates from a man aged 18 to 29 in good health. Sequencing was done on a sample of blood. CDR3 nucleotide sequence: TGTGCCAGCACCAAACCCAATGAGCAGTTCTTC. It yields the protein CASTKPNEQFF.